This TCR beta chain is from a study of shared clonotypes between healthy human individuals. J was trimmed by 0 bases and V by 0 bases; bases with no gene match: 2. The CDR3 sequence is 15 residues long. Looked up from germline, CDR1 is LNHNV and CDR2 is YYDKDF (reference sequence). Sequenced by immunoSEQ multiplex PCR; TCRdb stores in-frame clones only, minus some. This repertoire shows about 470,000 clones, around 75% found once; its top ten account for under 15%. This clone has ten or more counts. This sequence originates from a woman between 35 and 50 years old in good health. Some clones in this sample may be carry-over from other donors' samples. Sequenced sample: PBMCs. The rearrangement uses TRBV15 and TRBJ2-7; 7 nucleotides agree with TRBD2. The CDR3 nucleotides read TGTGCCACCAGCAGAGAGGGAGGGAGCTCCTACGAGCAGTACTTC. It yields the protein CATSREGGSSYEQYF.